These T cell receptor beta chains were read from a single sample in a study of shared clonotypes between healthy human individuals. The assay was immunoSEQ multiplex PCR, and TCRdb's table has in-frame clones only and misses some. The sample holds 2 million to 2.5 million clones, around 95% seen once. Input material: naive CD4+ T cells sorted from blood. The receptors were sampled from a man aged 18 to 30 in good health. The CDR3 runs from the conserved cysteine through the conserved F or W. D genes are given only for firm matches. Size is stated for part of the rows, as once, few or many counts, or as a class when the clone is expanded.

few,TRBV5-1,.,TRBJ1-2,TGCGCCAGCAGCTTGGGACAGATGAGCGGGCATGGCTACACCTTC,CASSLGQMSGHGYTF
.,TRBV10-3,TRBD1,TRBJ1-1,TGTGCCATCAGGGGGATAGGGACAGTCATGAACACTGAAGCTTTCTTT,CAIRGIGTVMNTEAFF
.,TRBV28,.,TRBJ2-7,TGTGCCAGCAGTTTAGACATCACCTACGAGCAGTACTTC,CASSLDITYEQYF
once,TRBV6-1,.,TRBJ1-1,TGTGCCAGCAGTGAACAGGGAAACACTGAAGCTTTCTTT,CASSEQGNTEAFF
.,TRBV5-1,TRBD2,TRBJ2-7,TGCGCCAGCAGCTTGGCGGGGACTATGTACGAGCAGTACTTC,CASSLAGTMYEQYF
.,TRBV5-1,TRBD1,TRBJ2-7,TGCGCCAGCAGCTTGGGTGGGACAGGATCTTACGAGCAGTACTTC,CASSLGGTGSYEQYF
.,TRBV10-2,TRBD2,TRBJ2-7,TGCGCCAGCGCCCGCGGACTAGCGGGACCCTACGAGCAGTACTTC,CASARGLAGPYEQYF
.,TRBV7-8,TRBD1,TRBJ2-6,TGTGCCAGCAGCTTCGGACAGGCTGGGGCCAACGTCCTGACTTTC,CASSFGQAGANVLTF
.,TRBV10-3,.,TRBJ1-1,TGTGCCACTGCAGGGGAACGGAACACTGAAGCTTTCTTT,CATAGERNTEAFF
.,TRBV30,TRBD1,TRBJ2-2,TGTGCTGGACAGAGAAGGGGGCGAGACGGGGAGCTGTTTTTT,CAGQRRGRDGELFF
once,TRBV19,.,TRBJ2-7,TGTGCCAGTAGTATCAGGGGTGAGTGGGAGCAGTACTTC,CASSIRGEWEQYF
.,TRBV19,.,TRBJ2-5,TGTGCCAGTAGTATCGGTGCGGAGGTAATGGGACCCCAGTACTTC,CASSIGAEVMGPQYF
.,TRBV6-1,TRBD2,TRBJ2-7,TGTGCCAGCAGTGAAGTTAGCGGGATCGGCGAGCAGTACTTC,CASSEVSGIGEQYF
.,TRBV5-1,TRBD1,TRBJ2-7,TGCGCCAGCAGCCCCCCGGACAGGGCCTACGAGCAGTACTTC,CASSPPDRAYEQYF
.,TRBV7-3,.,TRBJ1-1,TGTGCCAGCAGCTTAACCAGGGACACTGAAGCTTTCTTT,CASSLTRDTEAFF
.,TRBV9,TRBD2,TRBJ2-7,TGTGCCAGCAGCGTAGGTGTAGCGGGCTCCTACGAGCAGTACTTC,CASSVGVAGSYEQYF
.,TRBV7-2,.,TRBJ1-3,TGTGCCAGCAGCTTAGTGGGGGAAACTGGAAACACCATATATTTT,CASSLVGETGNTIYF
.,TRBV10-3,.,TRBJ1-2,TGTGCCATCAGTGATAGGGGGGAGGGCTATGGCTACACCTTC,CAISDRGEGYGYTF
.,TRBV5-1,TRBD1,TRBJ1-4,TGCGCCAGCAGCTTAGCAGGGGGCGGTGAAAAACTGTTTTTT,CASSLAGGGEKLFF
.,TRBV5-1,.,TRBJ1-4,TGCGCCAGCAGCCCGACCACAACTAATGAAAAACTGTTTTTT,CASSPTTTNEKLFF
.,TRBV6-5,.,TRBJ2-5,TGTGCCAGCAGTTACCTCGGGACTCAGGGGACTGAGACCCAGTACTTC,CASSYLGTQGTETQYF
.,TRBV4-1,.,TRBJ1-4,TGCGCCAGCAGCGTACCCTGGGAGTTTTCAAATGAAAAACTGTTTTTT,CASSVPWEFSNEKLFF
.,TRBV6-5,.,TRBJ2-3,TGTGCCAGCAGAAAGACAGGCACAGATACGCAGTATTTT,CASRKTGTDTQYF
.,TRBV11-2,.,TRBJ2-2,TGTGCCAGCAGCCCCCTTACCGGGGAGCTGTTTTTT,CASSPLTGELFF
.,TRBV7-9,.,TRBJ1-2,TGTGCCAGCAGCTTAGGACAGGCTAACTATGGCTACACCTTC,CASSLGQANYGYTF
.,TRBV19,TRBD1,TRBJ2-1,TGTGCCAGTAGCCAACAGGGGGCGAGCAATGAGCAGTTCTTC,CASSQQGASNEQFF
.,TRBV2,TRBD1,TRBJ1-4,TGTGCCAGCAGACCCGGGACAGGGAATGAAAAACTGTTTTTT,CASRPGTGNEKLFF
once,TRBV29-1,.,TRBJ2-3,TGCAGCGTTGAAGAAGGGCCAGCTTCGCAGTATTTT,CSVEEGPASQYF
.,TRBV18,TRBD1,TRBJ1-5,TGTGCCAGCTCACCAACCGGGACAGCTATTAGCAATCAGCCCCAGCATTTT,CASSPTGTAISNQPQHF